The clone carrying this T cell receptor (beta chain) was observed a few times. Its antigen is undetermined. This sample was taken from a study of T cells in Graves' hyperthyroidism and ophthalmopathy. The study, taken as a whole, reports: Most thyroid clonotypes that were expanded above 0.001 also turned up in blood.

The source material, RNA transcripts, was used to amplify TCR beta CDR3 regions. The TCR CDR3 was amplified in a first-round RT-PCR using the HTBI primer set. TCRdb redid the calling of the multiplex PCR reads with MiXCR, one entry per CDR3 protein. The sample includes hundreds of thousands of distinct CDR3 sequences, around 20% seen only once; the top ten take 16%. In making diagnoses, clinical symptoms, serum thyroxine and TRAb, thyroid ultrasound and orbital computed tomography were all used. Fresh peripheral blood, 7.5 to 10 ml, was the source of the PBMCs. The V gene's germline CDR1 is SGDLS and CDR2 YYNGEE. The CDR3 runs to 15 residues. Unmatched junction bases numbered 5, after V lost 0 bases and J lost 8 bases.

This sequence originates from a woman aged 50 to 60 with Graves' hyperthyroidism that later progressed to Graves' ophthalmopathy. The V call is TRBV9, the J call TRBJ2-1; 10 bases map to TRBD2. The material sequenced was blood. DNA for the CDR3: TGTGCCAGCAGCGTAGTCCTAGCGGGGGCCGATGAGCAGTTCTTC. Encoded protein: CASSVVLAGADEQFF.